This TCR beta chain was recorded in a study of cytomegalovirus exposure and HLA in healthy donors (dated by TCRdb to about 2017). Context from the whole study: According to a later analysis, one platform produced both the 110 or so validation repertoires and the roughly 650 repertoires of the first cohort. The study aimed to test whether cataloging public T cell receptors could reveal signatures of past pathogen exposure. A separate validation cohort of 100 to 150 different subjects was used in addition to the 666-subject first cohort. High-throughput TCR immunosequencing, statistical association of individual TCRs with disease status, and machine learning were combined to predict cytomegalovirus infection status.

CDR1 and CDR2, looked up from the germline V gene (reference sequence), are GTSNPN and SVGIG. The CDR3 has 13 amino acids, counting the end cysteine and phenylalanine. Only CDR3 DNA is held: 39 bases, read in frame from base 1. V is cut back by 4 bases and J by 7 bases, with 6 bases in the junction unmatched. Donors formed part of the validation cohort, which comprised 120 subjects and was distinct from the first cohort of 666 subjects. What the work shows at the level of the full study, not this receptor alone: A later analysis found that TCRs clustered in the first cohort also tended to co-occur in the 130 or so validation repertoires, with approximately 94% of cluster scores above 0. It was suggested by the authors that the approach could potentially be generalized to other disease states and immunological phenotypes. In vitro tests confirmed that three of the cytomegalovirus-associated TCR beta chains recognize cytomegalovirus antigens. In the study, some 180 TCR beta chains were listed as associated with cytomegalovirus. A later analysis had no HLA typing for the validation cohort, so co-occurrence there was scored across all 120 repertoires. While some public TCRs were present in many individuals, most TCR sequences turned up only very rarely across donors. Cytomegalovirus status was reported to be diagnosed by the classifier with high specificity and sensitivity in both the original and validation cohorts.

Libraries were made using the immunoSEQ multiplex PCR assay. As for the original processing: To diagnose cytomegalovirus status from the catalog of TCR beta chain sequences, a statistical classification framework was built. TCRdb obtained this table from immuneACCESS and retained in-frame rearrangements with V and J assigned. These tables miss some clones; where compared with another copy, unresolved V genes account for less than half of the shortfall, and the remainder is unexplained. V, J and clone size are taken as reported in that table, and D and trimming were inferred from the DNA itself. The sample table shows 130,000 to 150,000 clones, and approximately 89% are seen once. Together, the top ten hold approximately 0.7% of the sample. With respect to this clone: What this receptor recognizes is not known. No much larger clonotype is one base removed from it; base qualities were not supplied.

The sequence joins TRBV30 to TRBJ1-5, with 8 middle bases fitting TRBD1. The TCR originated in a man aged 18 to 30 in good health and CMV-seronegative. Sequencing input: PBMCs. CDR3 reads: CAWTSGGRQPQHF. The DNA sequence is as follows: TGTGCCTGGACTTCAGGGGGCCGGCAGCCCCAGCATTTT.